These 8 T cell receptor beta chains originate from one sample sequenced in a study of blood T cell repertoires in COVID-19. The repertoire was sequenced with immunoSEQ multiplex PCR; TCRdb's copy has only in-frame clones and lacks some. The sample consists of about 230,000 clones, over 75% of them appearing once. Input material: PBMCs or T cells enriched from blood (not recorded which). These receptors came from a woman in her thirties who had been exposed to COVID-19.

The chain links TRBV20-1 to TRBJ1-5; D is ambiguous. Germline V gives CDR1 DFQATT, CDR2 SNEGSKA (reference sequence). The CDR3 contains 15 residues. The V end lost 3 bases, the J end lost 0 bases, and 12 bases lay between the germline ends. Written as DNA, the CDR3 is TGCAGTGCTAGTGGTCATTCAGTTAGCAATCAGCCCCAGCATTTT. Translated, it gives CSASGHSVSNQPQHF.

The chain employs TRBV20-1 and TRBJ1-6; 9 bases agree with TRBD1. The ends lost 4 bases at V and 10 bases at J; junction bases unmatched: 5. The CDR3 totals 13 residues. The germline V gene has CDR1 DFQATT and CDR2 SNEGSKA (reference sequence). CDR3 nucleotide sequence: TGCAGTGCTAATGACAGGGGGGACTCACCCCTCCACTTT. Translated, it gives CSANDRGDSPLHF.

This clone showed up many times. The J gene is TRBJ2-7, the V gene TRBV6-1; a weak D match, TRBD2 (6 bases). The CDR3 loop spans 15 amino acids. Germline V gives CDR1 MNHNS, CDR2 SASEGT. V lost 3 bases, J lost 0 bases, and 12 bases lay in between. The CDR3 loop reads CASSEDSGSSYEQYF. DNA of the CDR3: TGTGCCAGCAGTGAGGATAGCGGATCCTCCTACGAGCAGTACTTC.

The rearrangement joins TRBV3-1 (or the pseudogene TRBV3-2) to TRBJ2-1; D not resolved. The CDR3 totals 15 residues. CDR1 LGHDT and CDR2 YNNKEL come from the germline V gene (reference sequence). V lost 4 bases and J lost 2, with 12 bases in between. CDR3 sequence: CASSRAHSTYNEQFF. The CDR3 DNA reads as TGTGCCAGCAGCCGCGCCCATTCTACCTACAATGAGCAGTTCTTC.

The rearrangement joins TRBV7-2 to TRBJ1-1; D might be TRBD1 (5 bases). V was pared by 5 bases and J by 1 base, with 14 bases between. The CDR3 extends over 15 amino acids. CDR1 SGHTA and CDR2 FQGNSA come from the germline V gene. CDR3: CASSPYRQTNTEAFF. CDR3 in DNA: TGTGCCAGCAGCCCCTACCGACAGACGAACACTGAAGCTTTCTTT.

V is TRBV7-6 and J is TRBJ2-3; D remains ambiguous. Looked up from germline, CDR1 is SGHVS and CDR2 is FNYEAQ. The CDR3 has 14 amino acids. V was cut by 5 bases and J by 0 bases, with 9 bases left in between. In DNA, the CDR3 is TGTGCCAGCAGCCAGGTTTTTAGCACAGATACGCAGTATTTT. It codes for CASSQVFSTDTQYF. The variable domain in full, completed from reference TRBV7-6 and TRBJ2-3, reads GAGVSQSPRYKVTKRGQDVALRCDPISGHVSLYWYRQALGQGPEFLTYFNYEAQQDKSGLPNDRFSAERPEGSISTLTIQRTEQRDSAMYRCASSQVFSTDTQYFGPGTRLTVL.

This sequence joins TRBV19 and TRBJ1-1; 7 bases line up with TRBD1. The CDR3 is 15 residues long. Germline V CDR1 and CDR2: LNHDA, SQIVND (reference sequence). V was clipped by 3 bases and J by 0 bases; unmatched bases: 4. The CDR3 DNA sequence: TGTGCCAGTAGTATCAGAGGGGGCATGAACACTGAAGCTTTCTTT. Its translation: CASSIRGGMNTEAFF.

In regard to this clone: The identical CDR3 is also encoded by other nucleotide sequences in the sample. The J gene is TRBJ2-2, the V gene TRBV5-1; D remains ambiguous. CDR1 and CDR2 (germline): SGHRS, YFSETQ. This CDR3 contains 13 residues. V was cut by 0 bases and J by 4 bases, with 4 bases left in between. This CDR3 reads CASSLGGTGELFF. As DNA, the CDR3 is TGCGCCAGCAGCTTGGGAGGCACCGGGGAGCTGTTTTTT. Based on the CDR3 plus reference TRBV5-1 and TRBJ2-2, the full variable domain is KAGVTQTPRYLIKTRGQQVTLSCSPISGHRSVSWYQQTPGQGLQFLFEYFSETQRNKGNFPGRFSGRQFSNSRSEMNVSTLELGDSALYLCASSLGGTGELFFGEGSRLTVL.